Listed below are T cell receptor beta chains from one sample, sequenced in a study of blood T cells in healthy people across ages. TCRdb ran MiXCR on the 5' RACE reads and lists one entry per CDR3 protein. The table has around 1.5 million distinct CDR3 sequences, roughly 30% seen once. The sample consisted of blood. The origin of the receptors is a woman in her thirties in good health. The CDR3 runs from the conserved cysteine through the conserved F or W. The order of the fields is clone size, D gene, J gene, V gene, CDR3 protein, CDR3 DNA. The D gene is left open where the match is weak. Clone size appears in some rows only: once, few, many, or a class for an expanded clone.

>few|NA|TRBJ1-2|TRBV7-9
CASSFGQVDGGYTF
TGTGCCAGCAGCTTTGGGCAGGTTGATGGTGGCTACACCTTC
>NA|NA|TRBJ1-6|TRBV10-3
CAISAEGSPLHF
TGTGCCATCAGCGCGGAGGGTTCACCCCTCCACTTT
>few|NA|TRBJ1-5|TRBV27
CASSFSSRASNQPQHF
TGTGCCAGCAGTTTTTCCTCCAGGGCCAGCAATCAGCCCCAGCATTTT
>NA|TRBD2|TRBJ2-1|TRBV20-1
CSAPSGLAGGLYNEQFF
TGCAGTGCGCCATCAGGATTAGCGGGGGGGCTGTACAATGAGCAGTTCTTC
>few|TRBD1|TRBJ1-5|TRBV28
CASNGQGVNQPQHF
TGTGCCAGCAACGGACAGGGAGTCAATCAGCCCCAGCATTTT
>NA|TRBD1|TRBJ1-1|TRBV5-1
CASSLVGTGMEGNTEAFF
TGCGCCAGCAGCTTGGTTGGGACAGGGATGGAAGGGAACACTGAAGCTTTCTTT
>few|NA|TRBJ2-1|TRBV6-1
CASSERSGTQFF
TGTGCCAGCAGTGAACGGTCGGGGACGCAGTTCTTC
>few|TRBD2|TRBJ2-3|TRBV9
CASSPPPGLAGENADTQYF
TGTGCCAGCAGCCCTCCCCCGGGACTAGCGGGAGAAAATGCAGATACGCAGTATTTT
>NA|NA|TRBJ1-1|TRBV20-1
CSASPAGRGNTEAFF
TGCAGTGCTAGCCCAGCGGGGCGTGGGAACACTGAAGCTTTCTTT
>NA|TRBD2|TRBJ2-5|TRBV4-1
CASSLKAGKVQETRYF
TGCGCCAGCAGCCTGAAAGCGGGAAAAGTCCAAGAGACCCGGTACTTC
>NA|NA|TRBJ2-1|TRBV11-2
CASSPSGRPYNEQFF
TGTGCCAGCAGCCCCTCAGGAAGGCCCTACAATGAGCAGTTCTTC
>few|TRBD1|TRBJ1-2|TRBV20-1
CSASDRGGYGYTF
TGCAGTGCTAGTGACAGGGGGGGATATGGCTACACCTTC
>NA|TRBD1|TRBJ2-7|TRBV20-1
CSATQGAMDEQYF
TGCAGTGCTACACAGGGGGCTATGGACGAGCAGTACTTC
>NA|NA|TRBJ1-2|TRBV10-3
CAIRTTGVSCGYTF
TGTGCCATCAGGACGACAGGCGTGAGCTGTGGCTACACCTTC
>NA|NA|TRBJ2-3|TRBV7-2
CASSLDGSTDTQCF
TGTGCCAGCAGCTTAGATGGTAGCACAGATACGCAGTGTTTT
>few|NA|TRBJ2-1|TRBV7-9
CATPPERALNEQFF
TGTGCCACCCCCCCAGAGCGGGCCCTTAATGAGCAGTTCTTC
>NA|TRBD1|TRBJ1-1|TRBV25-1
CASRETGLGTEAFF
TGTGCCAGCAGAGAGACAGGGTTGGGCACTGAAGCTTTCTTT
>NA|TRBD2|TRBJ2-6|TRBV15
CATSKRQLAGRTGANVLTF
TGTGCCACCAGCAAACGACAACTAGCGGGAAGGACTGGGGCCAACGTCCTGACTTTC
>NA|TRBD1|TRBJ1-1|TRBV5-1
CASSSPGTVMNTEAFF
TGCGCCAGCAGCTCTCCCGGGACAGTCATGAACACTGAAGCTTTCTTT
>NA|NA|TRBJ2-1|TRBV24-1
CATSGRESVYNEQSF
TGTGCCACCAGTGGACGGGAGTCCGTCTACAATGAGCAGTCCTTC
>NA|NA|TRBJ2-5|TRBV27
CASSQERDGQETQYF
TGTGCCAGCAGCCAAGAACGGGACGGCCAAGAGACCCAGTACTTC
>few|NA|TRBJ2-1|TRBV7-9
CASSFGRDEQFF
TGTGCCAGCAGCTTCGGCAGGGATGAGCAGTTCTTC